This T cell receptor (beta chain) was recovered during a study of T cells in Graves' hyperthyroidism and ophthalmopathy. Amplification targeted TCR beta CDR3 regions from RNA transcripts. HTBI primers were the set used in a first-round RT-PCR of the TCR CDR3. TCRdb fed the multiplex PCR reads into MiXCR, producing one record per CDR3 protein. The sample contains about 690,000 distinct CDR3 sequences, around 15% of which appear only once. This clonotype has a handful of counts. Sequencing input: blood. This receptor was taken from a man aged 50-60 years with Graves' hyperthyroidism.

The CDR3 nucleotides are TGTGCCACCAGTGAAGGACTAGCCGGCAATGAGCAGTTCTTC. This translates into CATSEGLAGNEQFF. The rearrangement joins TRBV15 to TRBJ2-1, with 8 bases matching TRBD2. The V gene end was trimmed by 6 bases and the J gene end by 6 bases; junction bases not matched to a gene: 7. In germline, CDR1 is LNHNV, CDR2 YYDKDF (reference sequence). The CDR3 contains 14 residues.